These 5 T cell receptor beta chains were all obtained from the same sample, sequenced in a study of cytomegalovirus exposure and HLA in healthy donors. PCR amplification relied on 60 Vbeta primers (plus 13 Jbeta primers). The data were produced by immunoSEQ multiplex PCR, yet TCRdb's version contains in-frame clones alone and is incomplete. This table holds approximately 100,000 clones, approximately 73% found once. Sequencing was done on a sample of PBMCs. The receptor set was obtained from a woman aged 45 to 65 in good health and CMV-seropositive.

V usage is TRBV6-5 and J usage is TRBJ2-7; TRBD2 aligns across 8 bases. CDR3 length: 15 amino acids. J was trimmed by 6 bases and V by 4 bases; bases with no gene match: 11. Germline CDR1 reads MNHEY; CDR2 reads SVGAGI. As DNA, the CDR3 is TGTGCCAGCAGTTCCTTTAGGGCGGGAGGAGTCGAGCAGTACTTC. This gives the protein CASSSFRAGGVEQYF.

V usage is TRBV4-1 and J usage is TRBJ1-1; D gene ambiguous. The CDR3 is 14 residues long. V lost 7 bases, J lost 0 bases, and 12 bases lay in between. The germline V gene has CDR1 MGHRA and CDR2 YSYEKL. The CDR3 loop is CASIGGPMNTEAFF. The CDR3 nucleotides are TGCGCCAGCATCGGCGGCCCAATGAACACTGAAGCTTTCTTT.

V gene TRBV15 combines with J gene TRBJ1-1; the D is unclear. The germline V gene encodes CDR1 LNHNV and CDR2 YYDKDF (reference sequence). Trimming removed 0 bases at V and 4 bases at J, with 9 bases between. The length of the CDR3 is 14 residues. CDR3 sequence (DNA): TGTGCCACCAGCAGAGATACCGGGGTCACTGAAGCTTTCTTT. Translation gives CATSRDTGVTEAFF.

The chain links TRBV7-9 to TRBJ1-1; D perhaps matches TRBD1 (5 bases). Deletions cut 5 bases from V and 1 base from J, with 11 bases between. Germline CDR1 SEHNR, CDR2 FQNEAQ (reference sequence). This CDR3 region has 14 residues. The CDR3 protein is CASSAGLQNTEAFF. The CDR3 DNA sequence: TGTGCCAGCAGCGCGGGACTGCAGAACACTGAAGCTTTCTTT. Supplemented by reference TRBV7-9 and TRBJ1-1, the full variable domain reads DTGVSQNPRHKITKRGQNVTFRCDPISEHNRLYWYRQTLGQGPEFLTYFQNEAQLEKSRLLSDRFSAERPKGSFSTLEIQRTEQGDSAMYLCASSAGLQNTEAFFGQGTRLTVV.

The chain combines TRBV7-9 with TRBJ2-7; 7 nucleotides agree with TRBD1. J lost 1 base, V lost 5 bases, and 2 bases had no gene match. The CDR3 consists of 13 residues. Germline V lookup: CDR1 SEHNR, CDR2 FQNEAQ (reference sequence). The CDR3 DNA sequence: TGTGCCAGCAGCCGCAGGGGGTCCTACGAGCAGTACTTC. Its translation is CASSRRGSYEQYF. The full variable domain, its missing parts supplied by reference TRBV7-9 and TRBJ2-7, is DTGVSQNPRHKITKRGQNVTFRCDPISEHNRLYWYRQTLGQGPEFLTYFQNEAQLEKSRLLSDRFSAERPKGSFSTLEIQRTEQGDSAMYLCASSRRGSYEQYFGPGTRLTVT.